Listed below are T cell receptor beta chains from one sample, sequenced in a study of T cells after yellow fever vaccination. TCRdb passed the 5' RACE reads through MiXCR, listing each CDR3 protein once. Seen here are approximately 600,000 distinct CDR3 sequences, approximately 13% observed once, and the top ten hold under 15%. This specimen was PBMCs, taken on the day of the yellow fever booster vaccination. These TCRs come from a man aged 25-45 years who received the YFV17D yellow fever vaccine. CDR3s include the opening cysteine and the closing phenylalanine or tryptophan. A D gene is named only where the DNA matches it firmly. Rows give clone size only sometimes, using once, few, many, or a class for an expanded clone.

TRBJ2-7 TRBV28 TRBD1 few TGTGCCAGCAGCTCGGGCAGGGGGCTCTACGAGCAGTACTTC CASSSGRGLYEQYF
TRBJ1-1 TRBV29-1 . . TGCAGCGTTTCGCCGGGGACGGGGAACACTGAAGCTTTCTTT CSVSPGTGNTEAFF
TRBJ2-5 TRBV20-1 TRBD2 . TGCAGTGCTGCGACCGGGACTAGCGGGTGGATGTCCCAGTACTTC CSAATGTSGWMSQYF
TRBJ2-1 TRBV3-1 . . TGTGCCAGCAGCCGTTCGGACGCCCCGACCTACTCTAATGAGCAGTTCTTC CASSRSDAPTYSNEQFF
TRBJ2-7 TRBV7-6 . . TGTGCCAGCAGCCCGTTGACAGCCGGCGAGCAGTACTTC CASSPLTAGEQYF
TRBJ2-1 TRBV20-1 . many TGCAGTGCCAATCCGGGTCCTGGGTACAATGAGCAGTTCTTC CSANPGPGYNEQFF
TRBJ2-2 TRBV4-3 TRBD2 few TGCGCCAGCAGCCAATCTAGCGGGGTTAACACCGGGGAGCTGTTTTTT CASSQSSGVNTGELFF
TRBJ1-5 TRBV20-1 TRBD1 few TGCAGTGCTAGAGATAGTGCCACAGGGGGCGACCAGCATTTT CSARDSATGGDQHF
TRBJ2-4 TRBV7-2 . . TGTGCCAGCAGCTTAGACTGGCTAGCCAAAAACATTCAGTACTTC CASSLDWLAKNIQYF
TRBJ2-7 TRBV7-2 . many TGTGCCAGCAGCCCCCCCCGGGGAGCCACCTACGAGCAGTACTTC CASSPPRGATYEQYF
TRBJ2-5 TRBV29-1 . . TGCAGCGCCTCGGAAGGAGAGACCCAGTACTTC CSASEGETQYF
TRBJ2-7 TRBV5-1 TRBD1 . TGCGCCAGCAGCGTGGACAGGTTCCCCCCCTACGAGCAGTACTTC CASSVDRFPPYEQYF
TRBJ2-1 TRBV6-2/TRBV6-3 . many TGTGCCAGCAGCAATCAGCCGGACTACAATGAGCAGTTCTTC CASSNQPDYNEQFF
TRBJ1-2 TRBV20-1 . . TGCAGTGCTAGAGCCATCCTCGGCTACACCTTC CSARAILGYTF
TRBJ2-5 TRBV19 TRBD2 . TGTGCCAGTAGTCACGGGGTAGCGGGGGGCCAGACCCAGTACTTC CASSHGVAGGQTQYF
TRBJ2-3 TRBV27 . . TGTGCCTCAGCTTCCGGAGGCAGTTCCAATACGCAGTATTTT CASASGGSSNTQYF
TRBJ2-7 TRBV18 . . TGTGCCAGCTCCCCGGGGATGCCCGTCTCCTACGAGCAGTACTTC CASSPGMPVSYEQYF
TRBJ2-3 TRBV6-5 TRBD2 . TGTGCCAGCAGTTACGGAGGAGCGGGACTAGGGACAGATACGCAGTATTTT CASSYGGAGLGTDTQYF
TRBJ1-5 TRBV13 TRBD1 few TGTGCCAGCAGCGGTGGGACAGGGAGGAGGAATAGCAATCAGCCCCAGCATTTT CASSGGTGRRNSNQPQHF
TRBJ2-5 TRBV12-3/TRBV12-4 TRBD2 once TGTACCAGCAGTTTCAGGGCGGGAGGAAGAGAGACCCAGTACTTC CTSSFRAGGRETQYF
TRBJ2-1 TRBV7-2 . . TGTGCCAGCAGCCCCGGTGGAACGGGAACGAGTGAGCAGTTCTTC CASSPGGTGTSEQFF
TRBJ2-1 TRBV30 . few TGTGCCTGGAATACTTTCAATGAGCAGTTCTTC CAWNTFNEQFF
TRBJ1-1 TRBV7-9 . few TGTGCCAGCAGCTTCCGGACAGACCAAGCTTTCTTT CASSFRTDQAFF
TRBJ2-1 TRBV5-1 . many TGCGCCAGCAGCTTGGCGACTGCTAACAATGAGCAGTTCTTC CASSLATANNEQFF
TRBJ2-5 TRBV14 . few TGTGCCAGCAGCACTCAAGCATACGAGACCCAGTACTTC CASSTQAYETQYF